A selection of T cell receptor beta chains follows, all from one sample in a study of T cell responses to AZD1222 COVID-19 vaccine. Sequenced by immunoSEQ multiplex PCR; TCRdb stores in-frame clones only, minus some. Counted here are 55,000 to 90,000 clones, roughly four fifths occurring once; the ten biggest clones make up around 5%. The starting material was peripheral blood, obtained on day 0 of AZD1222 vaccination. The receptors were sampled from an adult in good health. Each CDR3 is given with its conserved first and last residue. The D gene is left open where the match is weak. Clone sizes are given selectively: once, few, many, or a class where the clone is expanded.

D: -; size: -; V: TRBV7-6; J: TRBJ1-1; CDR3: CASSSHEIKGNTEAFF; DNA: TGTGCCAGCAGCTCTCATGAGATCAAGGGGAACACTGAAGCTTTCTTT
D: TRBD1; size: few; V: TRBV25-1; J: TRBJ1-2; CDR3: CASSAPTGLGYGYTF; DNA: TGTGCCAGCAGTGCCCCGACAGGGCTAGGGTATGGCTACACCTTC
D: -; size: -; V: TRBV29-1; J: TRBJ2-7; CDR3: CSAASLGGFTDEQYF; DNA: TGCAGCGCCGCCTCGCTCGGGGGCTTTACCGACGAGCAGTACTTC
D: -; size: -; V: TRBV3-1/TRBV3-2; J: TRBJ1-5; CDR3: CASSLGSGSNQPQHF; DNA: TGTGCCAGCAGCCTGGGTTCCGGTAGCAATCAGCCCCAGCATTTT
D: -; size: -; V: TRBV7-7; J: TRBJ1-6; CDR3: CASSLSENSPLHF; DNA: TGTGCTAGCAGCTTGTCCGAAAATTCACCCCTCCACTTT
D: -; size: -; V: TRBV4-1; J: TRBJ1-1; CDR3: CASSQSILQRDSNTEAFF; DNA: TGCGCCAGCAGCCAGTCGATTTTACAGAGAGATTCGAACACTGAAGCTTTCTTT
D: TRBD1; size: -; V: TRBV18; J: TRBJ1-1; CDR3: CASSPRTGGLNTEAFF; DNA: TGTGCCAGCTCACCTCGGACAGGGGGATTGAACACTGAAGCTTTCTTT
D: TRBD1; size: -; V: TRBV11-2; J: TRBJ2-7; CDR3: CASSFPGQGFYEQYF; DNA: TGTGCCAGCAGCTTCCCGGGACAGGGATTTTACGAGCAGTACTTC
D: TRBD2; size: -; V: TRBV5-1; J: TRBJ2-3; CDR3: CASSLGRAGLGSSTDTQYF; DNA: TGCGCCAGCAGCTTAGGGAGGGCGGGTCTAGGATCTAGCACAGATACGCAGTATTTT
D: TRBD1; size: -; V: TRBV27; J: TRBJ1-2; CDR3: CASSLSWTGTYGYTF; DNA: TGTGCCAGCAGTTTATCGTGGACAGGGACGTATGGCTACACCTTC
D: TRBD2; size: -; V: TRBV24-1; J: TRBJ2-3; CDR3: CATSASGAGTTDTQYF; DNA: TGTGCCACCAGTGCCTCAGGAGCGGGAACCACAGATACGCAGTATTTT
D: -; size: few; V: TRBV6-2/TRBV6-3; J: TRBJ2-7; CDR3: CASSYLGSSSYEQYF; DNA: TGTGCCAGCAGTTACTTGGGTTCGAGCTCCTACGAGCAGTACTTC
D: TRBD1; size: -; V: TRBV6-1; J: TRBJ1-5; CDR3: CASSGSTGAGGEPQHF; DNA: TGTGCCAGCAGTGGATCGACAGGGGCCGGCGGGGAGCCCCAGCATTTT
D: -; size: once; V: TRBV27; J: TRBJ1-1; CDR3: CASSFTQNTEAFF; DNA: TGTGCCAGCAGTTTTACACAGAACACTGAAGCTTTCTTT
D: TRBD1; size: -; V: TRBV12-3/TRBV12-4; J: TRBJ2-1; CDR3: CASSSGQDNEQFF; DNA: TGTGCCAGCAGTTCCGGACAGGACAATGAGCAGTTCTTC
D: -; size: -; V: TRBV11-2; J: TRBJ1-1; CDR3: CASSFSAGALLDEAFF; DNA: TGTGCCAGCAGCTTTTCAGCAGGGGCTTTGTTAGACGAAGCTTTCTTT
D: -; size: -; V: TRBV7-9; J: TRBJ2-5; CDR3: CASSLALADATQYF; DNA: TGTGCCAGCAGCTTAGCACTAGCCGACGCGACCCAGTACTTC
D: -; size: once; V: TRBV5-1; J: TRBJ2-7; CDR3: CASSLSGQAYYEQYF; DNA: TGCGCCAGCAGCCTATCCGGTCAGGCCTACTACGAGCAGTACTTC
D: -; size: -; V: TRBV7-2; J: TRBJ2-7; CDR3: CASSQRPSYEQYF; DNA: TGTGCCAGCAGCCAACGGCCCTCCTACGAGCAGTACTTC
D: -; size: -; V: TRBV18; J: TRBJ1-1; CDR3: CASSRQGTEAFF; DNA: TGTGCCAGCTCACGGCAGGGGACTGAAGCTTTCTTT
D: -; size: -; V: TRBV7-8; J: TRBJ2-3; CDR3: CASIQGLTDTQYF; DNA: TGTGCCAGCATCCAGGGGCTAACAGATACGCAGTATTTT
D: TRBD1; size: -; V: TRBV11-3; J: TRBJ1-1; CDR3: CASSLRDRGANTEAFF; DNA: TGTGCCAGCAGCTTAAGGGACAGGGGGGCGAACACTGAAGCTTTCTTT
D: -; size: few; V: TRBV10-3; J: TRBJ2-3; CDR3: CAISEGIMSSTDTQYF; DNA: TGTGCCATCAGTGAGGGCATTATGAGTAGCACAGATACGCAGTATTTT
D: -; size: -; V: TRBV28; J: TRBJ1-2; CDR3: CASMGKDGYTF; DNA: TGTGCCAGCATGGGGAAGGATGGCTACACCTTC
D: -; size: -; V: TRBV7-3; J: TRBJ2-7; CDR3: CASPSENPYEQYF; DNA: TGTGCCAGCCCATCGGAGAATCCCTACGAGCAGTACTTC
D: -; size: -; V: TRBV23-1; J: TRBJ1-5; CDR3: CASSQISWGGRGQPQHF; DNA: TGCGCCAGCAGTCAAATTTCGTGGGGGGGGCGCGGGCAGCCCCAGCATTTT
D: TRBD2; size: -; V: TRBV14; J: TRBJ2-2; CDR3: CASSTRGSGGVRTGELFF; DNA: TGTGCCAGCAGCACCCGAGGGAGCGGGGGTGTAAGAACCGGGGAGCTGTTTTTT
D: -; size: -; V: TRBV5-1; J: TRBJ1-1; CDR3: CASSSKTGMNTEAFF; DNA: TGCGCCAGCAGCTCGAAAACAGGGATGAACACTGAAGCTTTCTTT
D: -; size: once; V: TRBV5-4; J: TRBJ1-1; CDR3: CASSLLSENTEAFF; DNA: TGTGCCAGCAGCTTGTTGTCTGAGAACACTGAAGCTTTCTTT
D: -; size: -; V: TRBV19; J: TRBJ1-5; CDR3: CASSISGYSNQPQHF; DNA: TGTGCCAGTAGTATCTCAGGGTATAGCAATCAGCCCCAGCATTTT
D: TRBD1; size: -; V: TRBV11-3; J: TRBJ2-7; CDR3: CASSKGAAYEQYF; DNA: TGTGCCAGCAGCAAGGGGGCGGCCTACGAGCAGTACTTC
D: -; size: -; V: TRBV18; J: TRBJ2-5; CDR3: CASSPGETQYF; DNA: TGTGCCAGCTCACCGGGGGAGACCCAGTACTTC
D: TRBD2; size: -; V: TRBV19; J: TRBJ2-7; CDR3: CASSIVGTRLNEQYF; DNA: TGTGCCAGTAGTATAGTGGGGACTAGACTCAACGAGCAGTACTTC
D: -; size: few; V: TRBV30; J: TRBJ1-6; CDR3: CAWSVMTYNSPLHF; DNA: TGTGCCTGGAGTGTAATGACCTATAATTCACCCCTCCACTTT
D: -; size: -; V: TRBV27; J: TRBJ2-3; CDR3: CASSLGNTDTQYF; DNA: TGTGCCAGCAGTTTAGGGAACACAGATACGCAGTATTTT
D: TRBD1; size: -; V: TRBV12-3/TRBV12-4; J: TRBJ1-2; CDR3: CASSGQVAYGYTF; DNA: TGTGCCAGCAGCGGACAGGTCGCCTATGGCTACACCTTC
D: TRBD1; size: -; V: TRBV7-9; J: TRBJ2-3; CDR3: CASRPATGADTDTQYF; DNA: TGTGCCAGCAGACCAGCGACAGGGGCCGACACAGATACGCAGTATTTT
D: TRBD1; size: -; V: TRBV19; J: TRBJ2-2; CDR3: CASSLGQDITGELFF; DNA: TGTGCCAGTAGTCTTGGACAGGACATCACCGGGGAGCTGTTTTTT
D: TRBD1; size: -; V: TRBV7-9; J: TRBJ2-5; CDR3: CASSPLGRGETQYF; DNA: TGTGCCAGCAGTCCTCTGGGCAGGGGGGAGACCCAGTACTTC
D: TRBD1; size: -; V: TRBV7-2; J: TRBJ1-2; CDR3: CASTWGGGDYGYTF; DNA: TGTGCCAGCACCTGGGGAGGGGGCGACTATGGCTACACCTTC
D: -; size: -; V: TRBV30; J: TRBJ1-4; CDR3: CAWGRSTNEKLFF; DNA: TGTGCCTGGGGAAGATCAACTAATGAAAAACTGTTTTTT
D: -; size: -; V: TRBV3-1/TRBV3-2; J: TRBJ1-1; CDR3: CASSQTAANTEAFF; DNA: TGTGCCAGCAGCCAAACGGCAGCAAACACTGAAGCTTTCTTT
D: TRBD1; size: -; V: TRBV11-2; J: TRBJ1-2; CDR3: CASSLGRGPYGYTF; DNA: TGTGCCAGCAGCTTGGGCAGGGGGCCTTATGGCTACACCTTC
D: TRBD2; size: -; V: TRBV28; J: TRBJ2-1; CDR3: CASRVMGAGGHNEQFF; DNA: TGTGCCAGCAGAGTGATGGGGGCGGGGGGCCACAATGAGCAGTTCTTC
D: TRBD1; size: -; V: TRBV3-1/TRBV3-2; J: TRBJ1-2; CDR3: CASSPLNRGRGYTF; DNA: TGTGCCAGCAGCCCTTTAAACAGGGGCCGTGGCTACACCTTC
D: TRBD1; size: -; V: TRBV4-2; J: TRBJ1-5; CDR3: CASSGMTGVGNQPQHF; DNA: TGTGCCAGCAGCGGTATGACAGGGGTTGGCAATCAGCCCCAGCATTTT
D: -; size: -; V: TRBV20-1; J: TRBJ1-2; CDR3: CSASKEGPFYGYTF; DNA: TGCAGTGCTAGTAAGGAGGGGCCCTTCTATGGCTACACCTTC
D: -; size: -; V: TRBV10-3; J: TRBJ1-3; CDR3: CAISESKASGNTIYF; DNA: TGTGCCATCAGTGAGAGTAAGGCCTCTGGAAACACCATATATTTT
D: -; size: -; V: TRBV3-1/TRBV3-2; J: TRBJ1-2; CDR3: CASSQDRTVYGYTF; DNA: TGTGCCAGCAGCCAAGATAGGACAGTATATGGCTACACCTTC
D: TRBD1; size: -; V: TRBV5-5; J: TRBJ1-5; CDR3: CASSLVGGDNQPQHF; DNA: TGTGCCAGCAGCTTGGTAGGGGGCGACAATCAGCCCCAGCATTTT
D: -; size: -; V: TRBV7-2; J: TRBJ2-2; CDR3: CASSFFGTGELFF; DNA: TGTGCCAGCAGCTTTTTCGGCACCGGGGAGCTGTTTTTT
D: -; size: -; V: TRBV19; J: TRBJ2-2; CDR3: CASTIQAPTGELFF; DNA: TGTGCCAGTACCATACAGGCCCCCACCGGGGAGCTGTTTTTT
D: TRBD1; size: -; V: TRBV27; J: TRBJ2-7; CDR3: CASSSNPGQGSYEQYF; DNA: TGTGCCAGCAGTTCTAATCCGGGACAGGGCTCCTACGAGCAGTACTTC
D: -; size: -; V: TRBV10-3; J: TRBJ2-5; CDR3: CAISADKGGETQYF; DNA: TGTGCCATCAGTGCGGACAAGGGAGGAGAGACCCAGTACTTC